What follows are 31 T cell receptor beta chains derived from one specimen sequenced in a study. Treg sorting used a CD4+CD25+CD127-/low gate. TCRdb reprocessed the 5' RACE reads via MiXCR and lists one record per CDR3 protein. The table lists about 55,000 distinct CDR3 sequences, less than 25% of them singletons, with 3.2% in the top ten. Material: tumor-infiltrating Tregs sorted from the breast tumor. The receptors were gathered from a female donor with breast cancer.

Notes on this clonotype: This may be a read error: a much more frequent sequence differs by one nucleotide. This chain connects TRBV6-5 to TRBJ1-5; tentatively, D is TRBD1 (5 bases). Trimming took off 6 bases at V and 5 bases at J, with 14 bases between the two ends. Germline V gives CDR1 MNHEY, CDR2 SVGAGI. There are 14 residues in the CDR3. CDR3 amino acids: CASSLRDGHQPQHF. CDR3 in DNA: TGTGCCAGCAGCCTCCGGGACGGACATCAGCCCCAGCATTTT.

This clonotype was seen a handful of times. The CDR3 sequence is CSASYGGVETQYF. The CDR3 coding sequence is TGCAGTGCTAGCTACGGGGGCGTTGAGACCCAGTACTTC. The chain carries TRBV20-1 and TRBJ2-5; perhaps D is TRBD1 or TRBD2 (6 bases each). In germline, CDR1 is DFQATT, CDR2 SNEGSKA (reference sequence). Trimming removed 3 bases at V and 5 bases at J, with 13 bases between. The CDR3 has 13 residues.

This clonotype was counted at least ten times. This chain uses TRBV4-2 with TRBJ2-7; D could derive from TRBD1 or TRBD2 (5 bases each). The V end lost 3 bases, the J end lost 2 bases, and 14 bases lay between the germline ends. Per germline, CDR1 LGHNA and CDR2 YNFKEQ. The CDR3 totals 15 residues. CDR3 nucleotide sequence: TGTGCCAGCAGCCAGTTGGGAGACAGAGCCTACGAGCAGTACTTC. This encodes CASSQLGDRAYEQYF.

Only a few counts were recorded for this clonotype. This chain connects TRBV18 to TRBJ1-3, with D unclear. Germline CDR1 reads KGHSH; CDR2 reads LQKENI. V lost 3 bases to trimming and J lost 6 bases, with 9 bases between them. This CDR3 has 13 amino acids. This CDR3 reads CASSPPPANTIYF. Written as DNA, the CDR3 is TGTGCCAGCTCACCCCCCCCTGCAAACACCATATATTTT.

The chain joins TRBV7-8 to TRBJ2-5, with a weak D call TRBD2 (5 bases). Germline loops: CDR1 SGHVS, CDR2 FQNEAQ. Trimming removed 6 bases from V and 4 bases from J, with 15 bases in between. The CDR3 runs 14 residues. This CDR3 reads CASSGSGSRETQYF. The CDR3 region has the DNA TGTGCCAGCAGTGGTAGTGGGAGTAGAGAGACCCAGTACTTC.

The rearrangement links TRBV25-1 to TRBJ2-7; TRBD1 aligns across 7 bases. The CDR3 runs 13 residues. J was trimmed by 3 bases and V by 8 bases; bases with no gene match: 7. Per germline, CDR1 MGHDK and CDR2 SYGVNS. The CDR3 loop reads CASLGTDHYEQYF. CDR3 DNA sequence: TGTGCCAGCCTCGGGACAGACCACTACGAGCAGTACTTC.

This clonotype was seen repeatedly, ten times or more. The rearrangement joins TRBV5-5 to TRBJ1-4, with TRBD1 identical over 11 bases. There are 15 residues in the CDR3. V was pared by 0 bases and J by 5 bases, with 0 bases of the junction left unmatched. Germline loops: CDR1 SGHKS, CDR2 YYEKEE (reference sequence). CDR3 sequence reads: CASSLGDRGNEKLFF. The DNA for the CDR3 is TGTGCCAGCAGCTTGGGGGACAGGGGGAATGAAAAACTGTTTTTT.

This clonotype was seen a handful of times. Sequence at one end of the junction differs from germline and may be a read error. The chain uses TRBV7-2 and TRBJ2-1; D may be TRBD1 (5 bases). Germline V lookup: CDR1 SGHTA, CDR2 FQGNSA. The CDR3 loop spans 13 amino acids. The CDR3 DNA follows: TGTGCCAGCAGCTTAGACAGGCAGAATGGGCAGTTCTTC. It translates to CASSLDRQNGQFF.

The chain has TRBV6-5 and TRBJ2-5, with D perhaps TRBD1 (6 bases). This CDR3 contains 15 residues. Germline CDR1 is MNHEY and CDR2 is SVGAGI. Between the trimmed V and J ends, which lost 2 bases and 1 base, there was a span of 11 bases. CDR3 nucleotides: TGTGCCAGCAGTTACGTTGGGGGCCTCCAAGAGACCCAGTACTTC. Translation: CASSYVGGLQETQYF.

The rearrangement uses TRBV20-1 and TRBJ1-6; D possibly corresponds to TRBD1 (5 bases). Trimming removed 0 bases at V and 12 bases at J, with 18 bases between. There are 15 residues in the CDR3. The germline V gene encodes CDR1 DFQATT and CDR2 SNEGSKA (reference sequence). The CDR3 DNA follows: TGCAGTGCTAGAGATAGGGGCACGGCCCAGGGACCCCTCCACTTT. Protein product: CSARDRGTAQGPLHF.

This chain uses TRBV5-6 with TRBJ2-7; no definite D call. This CDR3 spans 15 amino acids. Trimming took off 1 base at V and 1 base at J, with 12 bases between the two ends. Germline values: CDR1 SGHDT, CDR2 YYEEEE. CDR3 nucleotide sequence: TGTGCCAGCAGCTTGCTTTTCGGTGATTCCTACGAGCAGTACTTC. Translated: CASSLLFGDSYEQYF. Full variable domain (rest looked up from reference TRBV5-6 and TRBJ2-7): DAGVTQSPTHLIKTRGQQVTLRCSPKSGHDTVSWYQQALGQGPQFIFQYYEEEERQRGNFPDRFSGHQFPNYSSELNVNALLLGDSALYLCASSLLFGDSYEQYFGPGTRLTVT.

As concerns this clonotype: Given the absence of the conserved phenylalanine or tryptophan at the CDR3 end, a read error is likely. The chain carries TRBV6-5 and TRBJ1-1; 9 nucleotides match TRBD1. Germline trimming cut 6 bases from V and 11 bases from J; bases unmatched to any gene: 4. The germline V gene encodes CDR1 MNHEY and CDR2 SVGAGI. The CDR3 covers 11 residues. CDR3 DNA: TGTGCCAGCAGCCAACAGGGGGCCGCTTTCCTT. Translation: CASSQQGAAFL.

As for this clonotype: Germline is not matched at one junction end, which may reflect a read error. The rearrangement links TRBV20-1 to TRBJ1-6; D is possibly TRBD1 (5 bases). This CDR3 spans 16 amino acids. The germline V gene encodes CDR1 DFQATT and CDR2 SNEGSKA (reference sequence). The DNA of the CDR3 is TGCAGTGCAAGAGGTGGACACGCGTTCTTGAATTCACCCCTCCACTTT. Protein: CSARGGHAFLNSPLHF.

The sample holds a few counts of this clonotype. This chain joins TRBV7-2 and TRBJ2-7, with a possible D match to TRBD2 (5 bases). The V gene's germline CDR1 is SGHTA and CDR2 FQGNSA. Trimming removed 2 bases at V and 6 bases at J, with 14 bases between. The length of the CDR3 is 14 residues. This chain's CDR3 is CASSLPGIWREQYF. The CDR3 bases are TGTGCCAGCAGCTTACCCGGGATCTGGCGCGAGCAGTACTTC.

This clonotype appeared many times. V usage is TRBV7-2 and J usage is TRBJ1-4; possible D gene TRBD1, 5 bases. V lost 3 bases, J lost 8 bases, and 10 bases lay in between. CDR1 SGHTA and CDR2 FQGNSA come from the germline V gene. The CDR3 runs 13 residues. CDR3 loop: CASSFVGGEKLFF. CDR3 DNA: TGTGCCAGCAGCTTTGTCGGGGGAGAAAAACTGTTTTTT. Supplemented by reference TRBV7-2 and TRBJ1-4, the full variable domain reads GAGVSQSPSNKVTEKGKDVELRCDPISGHTALYWYRQSLGQGLEFLIYFQGNSAPDKSGLPSDRFSAERTGGSVSTLTIQRTQQEDSAVYLCASSFVGGEKLFFGSGTQLSVL.

This chain links TRBV5-1 with TRBJ2-1, with 12 positions matching TRBD2. V dropped 4 bases and J dropped 0; count of bases not matched to a gene: 8. This CDR3 is built from 18 residues. CDR1 SGHRS and CDR2 YFSETQ come from the germline V gene. The CDR3 coding sequence is TGCGCCAGCAGCCCGGGACTAGCGGGCTTTGACTCCTACAATGAGCAGTTCTTC. Encoded protein: CASSPGLAGFDSYNEQFF. The variable domain in full, completed from reference TRBV5-1 and TRBJ2-1, reads KAGVTQTPRYLIKTRGQQVTLSCSPISGHRSVSWYQQTPGQGLQFLFEYFSETQRNKGNFPGRFSGRQFSNSRSEMNVSTLELGDSALYLCASSPGLAGFDSYNEQFFGPGTRLTVL.

This clonotype was observed many times. The chain recombines TRBV6-5 with TRBJ2-1, with D tentatively TRBD2 (6 bases). The CDR3 runs 16 residues. CDR1 and CDR2 from the germline V gene are MNHEY and SVGAGI. V lost 6 bases, J lost 2 bases, and 17 bases lay in between. This chain's CDR3 is CASSRTGDYPYNEQFF. CDR3 nucleotide sequence: TGTGCCAGCAGCCGGACGGGGGATTACCCCTACAATGAGCAGTTCTTC.

Only a few counts were recorded for this clonotype. The rearrangement uses TRBV7-3 and TRBJ2-3; TRBD2 is a possible D gene (6 bases). Germline loops: CDR1 SGHTA, CDR2 FQGTGA. This CDR3 has 15 amino acids. V was clipped by 3 bases and J by 4 bases, with 14 bases between them. CDR3 DNA sequence: TGTGCCAGCAGCTTGTTCGCTTCGGGGGCAGATACGCAGTATTTT. Residues: CASSLFASGADTQYF.

This clonotype was detected a few times. The chain has TRBV6-1 and TRBJ2-3; 9 nucleotides align to TRBD1. CDR1 and CDR2 (germline): MNHNS, SASEGT. The length of the CDR3 is 14 residues. Losses at the gene ends were 7 bases for V and 2 bases for J; bases not matched to a gene: 4. The DNA for the CDR3 is TGTGCCAGCACCACAGGGGGCAACACAGATACGCAGTATTTT. It is translated as CASTTGGNTDTQYF.

This clonotype has only a few counts. CDR3 protein: CASSFRTASYEQYF. The CDR3 DNA follows: TGTGCCAGCAGCTTTCGGACAGCTTCCTACGAGCAGTACTTC. V gene TRBV7-2 combines with J gene TRBJ2-7, with TRBD1 as a possible D gene (6 bases). V gave up 3 bases and J gave up 1 base, with 10 bases separating them. The germline V gene encodes CDR1 SGHTA and CDR2 FQGNSA. The CDR3 covers 14 residues.

The sample holds a few counts of this clonotype. The rearrangement links TRBV20-1 to TRBJ2-1; 7 nucleotides line up with TRBD2. Germline V gene lookup returns CDR1 DFQATT and CDR2 SNEGSKA (reference sequence). The CDR3 length is 17 residues. With V trimmed by 3 bases and J by 4 bases, 15 bases remained unmatched. CDR3 sequence: CSARRKGGRFLYNEQFF. In nucleotides, the CDR3 is TGCAGTGCTAGGAGGAAGGGCGGGAGATTTCTGTACAATGAGCAGTTCTTC.

This rearrangement joins TRBV3-1 to TRBJ2-7, with D possibly TRBD1 on 5 matching bases. The V end was cut by 1 base, the J end by 6 bases, with 13 bases between. Germline CDR1 reads LGHDT; CDR2 reads YNNKEL (reference sequence). This CDR3 contains 14 residues. DNA of the CDR3: TGTGCCAGCAGCCAAGCGGAAGGGGTTGGCGAGCAGTACTTC. Encoded protein: CASSQAEGVGEQYF.

This clonotype was seen repeatedly, ten times or more. The V and J genes are TRBV5-1 and TRBJ2-5; 8 bases align to TRBD2. V lost 3 bases, J lost 4 bases, and 5 bases stayed unmatched. This CDR3 is 14 amino acids long. Germline V gene data show CDR1 as SGHRS and CDR2 as YFSETQ. For the CDR3, the DNA is TGCGCCAGCAGCTCCGGGAGGGCCGGAGAGACCCAGTACTTC. Residues: CASSSGRAGETQYF.

The chain joins TRBV9 to TRBJ2-1, with TRBD2 matching 13 bases. There are 19 residues in the CDR3. Germline V gives CDR1 SGDLS, CDR2 YYNGEE. V shed 2 bases and J 0 bases; nucleotides not matched to a gene: 8. The CDR3 nucleotides are TGTGCCAGCAGCGTCGGACTAGCGGGAGCCAAAAGCTCCTACAATGAGCAGTTCTTC. Translated, it gives CASSVGLAGAKSSYNEQFF.

In the case of this clonotype: Since no conserved phenylalanine or tryptophan closes the CDR3, a read error is the likely cause. The chain is built from TRBV11-2 and TRBJ1-6; D possibly corresponds to TRBD1 (6 bases). Trimming removed 1 base at V and 9 bases at J, with 10 bases between. Looked up from germline, CDR1 is SGHAT and CDR2 is FQNNGV. The CDR3 length is 14 residues. CDR3 in DNA: TGTGCCAGCAGCTTAGTATCAGGGGCTTCACCCCTCCACTGT. Its protein product is CASSLVSGASPLHC.

This clonotype has just one count. The V call is TRBV6-1, the J call TRBJ1-5, with 7 bases identical to TRBD1. The CDR3 contains 15 residues. V was clipped by 6 bases and J by 2 bases; unmatched bases: 7. Germline lookup yields CDR1 MNHNS and CDR2 SASEGT. The CDR3: CASRKTGSGNQPQHF. The CDR3 DNA reads as TGTGCCAGCAGGAAGACAGGGTCGGGCAATCAGCCCCAGCATTTT.

The J gene is TRBJ2-1, the V gene TRBV7-3, with D possibly being TRBD2 (6 bases). Trimming took 5 bases from V and 10 from J, leaving 21 bases between them. The length of the CDR3 is 15 residues. The germline V gene encodes CDR1 SGHTA and CDR2 FQGTGA. The CDR3 sequence: CASSAYAGTGGEQFF. As DNA, the CDR3 is TGTGCCAGCAGCGCATATGCCGGGACTGGGGGGGAGCAGTTCTTC.

This sequence joins TRBV7-9 and TRBJ2-1, with TRBD2 matching over 8 bases. V shed 5 bases and J 12 bases; nucleotides not matched to a gene: 3. This CDR3 has 11 residues. Germline-derived CDR1 and CDR2 are SEHNR and FQNEAQ (reference sequence). The CDR3 spells CASSPGLAQFF. CDR3 DNA: TGTGCCAGCAGCCCCGGACTAGCGCAGTTCTTC.

The chain recombines TRBV27 with TRBJ2-6, with D possibly TRBD2 on 6 matching bases. The CDR3 is 16 amino acids. Per the germline V gene, CDR1 is MNHEY and CDR2 is SMNVEV (reference sequence). V lost 8 bases and J lost 3, with 17 bases in between. The CDR3 sequence: CASSLTRGYGANVLTF. CDR3 DNA: TGTGCCAGCTCCCTTACCCGGGGGTATGGGGCCAACGTCCTGACTTTC. Variable domain in full (rest from reference TRBV27 and TRBJ2-6): EAQVTQNPRYLITVTGKKLTVTCSQNMNHEYMSWYRQDPGLGLRQIYYSMNVEVTDKGDVPEGYKVSRKEKRNFPLILESPSPNQTSLYFCASSLTRGYGANVLTFGAGSRLTVL.

V and J are TRBV2 and TRBJ2-1; 7 nucleotides align to TRBD2. V was pared by 3 bases and J by 3 bases, with 5 bases of the junction left unmatched. The CDR3 runs 15 residues. Germline assignment: CDR1 SNHLY and CDR2 FYNNEI. CDR3 DNA: TGTGCCAGCAGTGATATGCTAGCGGACTACAATGAGCAGTTCTTC. This codes for CASSDMLADYNEQFF. The full variable domain, its missing parts supplied by reference TRBV2 and TRBJ2-1, is EPEVTQTPSHQVTQMGQEVILRCVPISNHLYFYWYRQILGQKVEFLVSFYNNEISEKSEIFDDQFSVERPDGSNFTLKIRSTKLEDSAMYFCASSDMLADYNEQFFGPGTRLTVL.

The sample holds a few counts of this clonotype. V and J are TRBV9 and TRBJ1-1, with unresolved D. CDR3 length: 15 residues. Germline CDR1 SGDLS, CDR2 YYNGEE. Trimming left V 0 bases short and J 0 bases short, with 9 bases between. The CDR3 loop reads CASSVGGPMNTEAFF. The CDR3 nucleotides read TGTGCCAGCAGCGTAGGAGGCCCAATGAACACTGAAGCTTTCTTT.